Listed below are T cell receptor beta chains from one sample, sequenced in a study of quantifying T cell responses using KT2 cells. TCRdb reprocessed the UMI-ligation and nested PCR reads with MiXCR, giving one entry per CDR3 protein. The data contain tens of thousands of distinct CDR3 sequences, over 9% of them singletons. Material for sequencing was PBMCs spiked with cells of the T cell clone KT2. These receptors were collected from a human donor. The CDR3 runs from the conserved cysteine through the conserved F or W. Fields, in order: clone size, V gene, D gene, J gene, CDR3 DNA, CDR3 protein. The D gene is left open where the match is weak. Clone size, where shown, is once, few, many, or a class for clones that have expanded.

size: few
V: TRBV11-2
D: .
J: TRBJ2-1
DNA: TGTGCCAGCAGCTTAGCCAATGAGCAGTTCTTC
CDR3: CASSLANEQFF

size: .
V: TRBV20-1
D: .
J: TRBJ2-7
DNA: TGCAGTGCTAGAGGCCCTTCCTCCTACGAGCAGTACTTC
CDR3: CSARGPSSYEQYF

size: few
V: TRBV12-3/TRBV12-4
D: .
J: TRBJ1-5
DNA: TGTGCCAGCAGTTTAGCGGGGAGGGCCTGGGGCAATCAGCCCCAGCATTTT
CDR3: CASSLAGRAWGNQPQHF

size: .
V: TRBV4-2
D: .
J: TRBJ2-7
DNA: TGTGCCAGCAGCCTTTCCCCCGTCCCCTACGAGCAGTACTTC
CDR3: CASSLSPVPYEQYF

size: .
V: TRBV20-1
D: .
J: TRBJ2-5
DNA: TGCAGTGCTAGAGCCCTCCATCACAGGGAGCAAGAGACCCAGTACTTC
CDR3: CSARALHHREQETQYF

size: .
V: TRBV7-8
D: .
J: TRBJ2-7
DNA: TGTGCCAGCAGCCACGATACCGGGACACCCGGCCGACTCTACGAGCAGTACTTC
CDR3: CASSHDTGTPGRLYEQYF

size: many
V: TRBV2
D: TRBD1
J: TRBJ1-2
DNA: TGTGCCAGCAGTGCCGGGACAGGGGACTATGGCTACACCTTC
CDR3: CASSAGTGDYGYTF

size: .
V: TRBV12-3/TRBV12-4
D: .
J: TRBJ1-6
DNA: TGTGCCAGCACTCAGGACCGAGGGTATAATTCACCCCTCCACTTT
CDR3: CASTQDRGYNSPLHF

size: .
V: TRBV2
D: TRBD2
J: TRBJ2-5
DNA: TGTGCCAGCAACCGGGGGGGCCGGCAGGAGACCCAGTACTTC
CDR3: CASNRGGRQETQYF

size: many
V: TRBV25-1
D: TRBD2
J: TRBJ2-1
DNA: TGTGCCAGCAGTGAAGCGGGAGGAGTCTACAATGAGCAGTTCTTC
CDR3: CASSEAGGVYNEQFF

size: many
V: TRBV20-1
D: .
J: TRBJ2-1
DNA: TGCAGTGCTAGAGGAGTAGGGGCTCAGTTCTTC
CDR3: CSARGVGAQFF

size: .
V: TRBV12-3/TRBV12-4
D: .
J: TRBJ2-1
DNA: TGTGCCAGCTATCGGGGGCCTCTGGGGTCTTATGAGCAGTTCTTC
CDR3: CASYRGPLGSYEQFF

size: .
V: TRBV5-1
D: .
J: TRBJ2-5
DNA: TGCGCCAGCAGCCCAAGACAGGCCTCCGAGACCCAGTACTTC
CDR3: CASSPRQASETQYF

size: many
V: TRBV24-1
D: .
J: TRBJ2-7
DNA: TGTGCCACCAGTGATTCCCACCCCTCACAGGAGAGCTCCTACGAGCAGTACTTC
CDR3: CATSDSHPSQESSYEQYF

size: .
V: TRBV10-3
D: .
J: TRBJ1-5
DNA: TGTGCCATCAGTGAGTCGTGGACAGCGATTCAGCCCCAGCATTTT
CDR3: CAISESWTAIQPQHF

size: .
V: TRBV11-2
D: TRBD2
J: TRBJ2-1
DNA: TGTGCCAGCAGTTCCGGGACTAGCGGGGGGTTTGAGCAGTTCTTC
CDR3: CASSSGTSGGFEQFF

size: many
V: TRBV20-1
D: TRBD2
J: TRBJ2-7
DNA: TGCAGTGCCCGGACTAGCGAAGGGTTCTACGAGCAGTACTTC
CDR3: CSARTSEGFYEQYF